A single sample gave rise to the 2 T cell receptor beta chains below, sequenced in a study of blood T cells in healthy people across ages (dated by TCRdb to the mid-2010s). The method was 5' RACE. The instrument given in TCRdb is Illumina HiSeq 2500. The second PCR ran for roughly 7 to 12 cycles and used a J-beta primer mix along with a sample-barcoded 5' primer. TCRdb trimmed public reads at Q25 via fastp, called clones via MiXCR and kept in-frame beta chains. Each entry merges the rows of one CDR3 protein and shows their most common DNA and genes. The sample table records roughly 1,000,000 distinct CDR3 sequences; roughly a quarter of these occur just once. About 0.69% of the sample lies in the top ten. The same specimen was also included in a second study, on T cells of mothers and their children.

Sequenced: blood. Receptors were obtained from a girl between 2 and 10 years old in good health.

The gene calls are TRBV28 and TRBJ2-7, with D tentatively TRBD1 (6 bases). The germline V and J ends were trimmed by 3 bases and 3 bases, with 21 bases remaining between them. CDR3 size: 17 residues. CDR1 and CDR2 from the germline V gene are MDHEN and SYDVKM. CDR3 nucleotides: TGTGCCAGCAGTTTTAACCAACGCAGGGGCCTTCTCTACGAGCAGTACTTC. Translating gives CASSFNQRRGLLYEQYF.

Note on this clonotype: The germline gene is not matched at one end of the junction; a read error may be the cause. This chain uses TRBV5-1 with TRBJ1-1; tentative D call: TRBD1 (6 bases). In germline, CDR1 is SGHRS, CDR2 YFSETQ. CDR3 length: 14 amino acids. CDR3 residues: CASSLETGNTGAFF. The CDR3 nucleotides are TGCGCCAGCAGCTTGGAAACAGGGAACACTGGAGCTTTCTTT.